The 31 T cell receptor beta chains presented below share a single source sample, sequenced in a study of blood T cell repertoires in COVID-19. TCRdb's table, derived via immunoSEQ multiplex PCR, lists solely in-frame clones and lacks some. The table shows tens of thousands of clones, with less than 85% occurring only once. The specimen was peripheral blood. These receptors were taken from a man aged 70-80 years with acute or convalescent COVID-19.

The V call is TRBV6-2 or TRBV6-3, the J call TRBJ1-2, with 9 bases that match TRBD1. V shed 6 bases, J shed 7 bases, and the junction held 6 bases outside the gene matches. The germline V gene has CDR1 MNHEY and CDR2 SVGEGT. The CDR3 sequence is 13 residues long. CDR3 nucleotide sequence: TGTGCCAGCAGCGCCGGACAGGGGACTGGCTACACCTTC. Its protein is CASSAGQGTGYTF.

J is TRBJ2-3 and V is TRBV28; the D is unclear. Trimming cost V 4 bases and J 0 bases, with 14 bases left between them. The germline CDR1 and CDR2 sequences are MDHEN and SYDVKM. This CDR3 contains 16 residues. The CDR3 DNA is TGTGCCAGCAGTTCGTATAACACAGCTAGCACAGATACGCAGTATTTT. Translated: CASSSYNTASTDTQYF.

The chain uses TRBV10-1 and TRBJ2-1; D unresolved. Between the trimmed V and J ends, which lost 2 bases and 4 bases, there was a span of 12 bases. Per the germline V gene, CDR1 is WNHNN and CDR2 is SYGVQD (reference sequence). The CDR3 is made up of 15 amino acids. The CDR3 DNA is TGCGCCAGCAGTGAGGACTCGAGCCGATACAATGAGCAGTTCTTC. This gives the protein CASSEDSSRYNEQFF.

The chain has TRBV5-6 and TRBJ2-1, with a possible D match to TRBD2 (7 bases). The CDR3 spans 16 residues. V was pared by 0 bases and J by 4 bases, with 14 bases between. In germline, CDR1 is SGHDT, CDR2 YYEEEE. The CDR3 reads CASSLGTAGIYNEQFF. CDR3 bases: TGTGCCAGCAGCTTGGGGACAGCGGGAATTTACAATGAGCAGTTCTTC.

This chain uses TRBV11-3 with TRBJ2-5; tentatively, D is TRBD2 (6 bases). The germline V gene encodes CDR1 SGHNT and CDR2 YENEEA. With 1 base removed from V and 4 bases from J, the gap between germline ends came to 13 bases. This CDR3 spans 15 amino acids. CDR3 amino acids: CASSLGGGAGETQYF. Here the CDR3 DNA reads TGTGCCAGCAGCTTAGGTGGCGGGGCTGGAGAGACCCAGTACTTC.

The genes are TRBV9 and TRBJ2-2; 10 nucleotides agree with TRBD1. Losses at the gene ends were 6 bases for V and 2 bases for J; bases not matched to a gene: 7. CDR1 and CDR2 from the germline V gene are SGDLS and YYNGEE. The length of the CDR3 is 16 residues. CDR3 sequence reads: CASNPRQGANTGELFF. The CDR3 DNA is TGTGCCAGCAACCCCAGACAGGGGGCAAACACCGGGGAGCTGTTTTTT.

This clone was seen a few times. The chain couples TRBV5-5 to TRBJ1-6; TRBD1 matches at 10 bases. CDR1 is SGHKS and CDR2 is YYEKEE in the germline V gene (reference sequence). V shed 5 bases and J 2 bases; nucleotides not matched to a gene: 7. The CDR3 consists of 17 residues. The CDR3 bases are TGTGCCAGCAGAAACGGACAGGGGGTTACCTATAATTCACCCCTCCACTTT. Protein sequence: CASRNGQGVTYNSPLHF.

This clone has a handful of counts. The chain links TRBV6-1 to TRBJ1-5, with a tentative D call TRBD1 (5 bases). The V end lost 0 bases, the J end lost 5 bases, and 11 bases lay between the germline ends. The CDR3 consists of 15 residues. CDR1 is MNHNS and CDR2 is SASEGT in the germline V gene. The CDR3 is CASSEAGAPYQPQHF. CDR3 DNA sequence: TGTGCCAGCAGTGAAGCTGGGGCCCCCTATCAGCCCCAGCATTTT.

CDR3 region: CATSDPGRDNYGYTF. The CDR3 DNA follows: TGTGCCACCAGTGACCCCGGACGGGATAACTATGGCTACACCTTC. The chain links TRBV24-1 to TRBJ1-2, with D hard to call. The CDR3 is made up of 15 amino acids. Germline loops: CDR1 KGHDR, CDR2 SFDVKD. V was pared by 4 bases and J by 1 base, with 12 bases between.

This chain uses TRBV14 with TRBJ2-1; D might be TRBD1 (5 bases). The V end was cut by 7 bases, the J end by 9 bases, with 10 bases between. The CDR3 spans 11 residues. Germline V CDR1 and CDR2: SGHDN, FVKESK. CDR3 coding DNA: TGTGCCAGCAAAGGGGTGGGTGAGCAGTTCTTC. Translated, it gives CASKGVGEQFF.

This chain joins TRBV29-1 and TRBJ2-5, with D possibly TRBD1 on 5 matching bases. Trimming shortened V by 6 bases and J by 2 bases, and 7 bases separated the two germline ends. This CDR3 has 11 amino acids. Germline CDR1 is SQVTM and CDR2 is ANQGSEA. The CDR3 protein is CSVRGQETQYF. CDR3 nucleotide sequence: TGCAGCGTAAGGGGTCAAGAGACCCAGTACTTC.

A note on this clone: A read error is likely here: a far larger clone is one base away. The chain combines TRBV5-4 with TRBJ1-2; 9 bases map to TRBD1. The CDR3 loop spans 14 amino acids. V lost 4 bases and J lost 1; bases outside the gene matches: 2. In germline, CDR1 is SGHNT, CDR2 YYREEE (reference sequence). The CDR3 region has the DNA TGTGCCAGCAGCCCGACAGGGGGTAACTATGGCTACACCTTC. As protein: CASSPTGGNYGYTF.

The chain joins TRBV30 to TRBJ1-6; maybe TRBD1 (6 bases). Trimming took off 0 bases at V and 7 bases at J, with 10 bases between the two ends. The CDR3 has 14 residues. Germline V lookup: CDR1 GTSNPN, CDR2 SVGIG (reference sequence). The CDR3 coding sequence is TGTGCCTGGAGTGTGGGGGCCGCAAATTCACCCCTCCACTTT. Residues: CAWSVGAANSPLHF.

The V call is TRBV3-1 (or the pseudogene TRBV3-2), the J call TRBJ2-3, with 11 bases that match TRBD2. Germline values: CDR1 LGHDT, CDR2 YNNKEL (reference sequence). The trim removed 3 bases at V and 3 bases at J, leaving 14 bases unmatched. The CDR3 runs 19 residues. The CDR3 loop is CASSHQGAGTSGFTDTQYF. CDR3 sequence (DNA): TGTGCCAGCAGCCACCAAGGGGCCGGGACTAGCGGATTTACAGATACGCAGTATTTT.

The chain employs TRBV12-3 or TRBV12-4 and TRBJ2-1, with D perhaps TRBD2 (5 bases). V lost 6 bases to trimming and J lost 12 bases, with 18 bases between them. This CDR3 contains 13 residues. CDR3 DNA: TGTGCCAGCAGGACTGTCGAGGACTTAGGGCAGTTCTTC. As protein: CASRTVEDLGQFF.

This rearrangement joins TRBV28 to TRBJ1-6; 12 bases are shared with TRBD1. The ends lost 6 bases at V and 6 bases at J; junction bases unmatched: 3. The CDR3 spans 15 residues. Germline-derived CDR1 and CDR2 are MDHEN and SYDVKM. The CDR3 loop is CASSRDRGLNSPLHF. For the CDR3, the DNA is TGTGCCAGCAGCCGGGACAGGGGGCTTAATTCACCCCTCCACTTT.

The chain carries TRBV11-2 and TRBJ2-2; D is perhaps TRBD1 (5 bases). Looked up from germline, CDR1 is SGHAT and CDR2 is FQNNGV. This CDR3 has 15 residues. Trimming shortened V by 7 bases and J by 1 base, and 13 bases separated the two germline ends. The CDR3 sequence: CASTSITGNTGELFF. CDR3 in DNA: TGTGCCAGCACATCAATTACAGGGAACACCGGGGAGCTGTTTTTT.

The count of this clone is one. The V and J genes are TRBV9 and TRBJ2-5; maybe TRBD1 (6 bases). CDR1 is SGDLS and CDR2 is YYNGEE in the germline V gene. V lost 3 bases to trimming and J lost 5 bases, with 11 bases between them. This CDR3 is 13 amino acids long. The CDR3 reads CASSGRQVETQYF. CDR3 coding DNA: TGTGCCAGCAGCGGGCGACAGGTGGAGACCCAGTACTTC.

This clone occurred many times. The sample carries other DNA sequences with the same CDR3. The rearrangement uses TRBV12-3 or TRBV12-4 and TRBJ2-2; D is unresolved. The germline V and J ends were trimmed by 2 bases and 6 bases, with 4 bases remaining between them. The CDR3 covers 12 residues. In DNA form, the CDR3 reads TGTGCCAGCAGTTTAAGCGCCGGGGAGCTGTTTTTT. It yields the protein CASSLSAGELFF.

The genes are TRBV19 and TRBJ2-7; 9 nucleotides agree with TRBD2. The CDR3 totals 15 residues. Germline-derived CDR1 and CDR2 are LNHDA and SQIVND (reference sequence). V shed 5 bases, J shed 5 bases, and the junction held 10 bases outside the gene matches. CDR3 sequence: CASSALSGRNNEQYF. The CDR3 DNA reads TGTGCCAGTAGTGCTTTAAGCGGGAGGAACAACGAGCAGTACTTC.

This chain uses TRBV6-1 with TRBJ1-6; perhaps TRBD1 as D (5 bases). From germline, CDR1 is MNHNS and CDR2 SASEGT. The CDR3 consists of 16 residues. The V and J ends lost 4 bases and 9 bases respectively, with 19 bases between them. In DNA, the CDR3 is TGTGCCAGCAGTGTTAACTGGGGGGGAGAGGGTTCACCCCTCCACTTT. It yields the protein CASSVNWGGEGSPLHF.

The CDR3 loop reads CASSAGQGDVNEQFF. The CDR3 region has the DNA TGCGCCAGCAGCGCGGGACAGGGGGATGTCAATGAGCAGTTCTTC. The genes are TRBV5-1 and TRBJ2-1; 11 bases align to TRBD1. Germline CDR1 and CDR2: SGHRS and YFSETQ. The V gene end was trimmed by 4 bases and the J gene end by 6 bases; junction bases not matched to a gene: 6. CDR3 size: 15 residues.

This chain uses TRBV10-2 with TRBJ2-5; the match to TRBD2 covers 7 bases. The CDR3 extends over 17 amino acids. In germline, CDR1 is WSHSY, CDR2 SAAADI. V trimming: 6 bases; J trimming: 0 bases; junction bases outside the gene matches: 13. The CDR3 sequence is CASRTREARVNQETQYF. The CDR3 nucleotides read TGCGCCAGCAGGACTCGGGAGGCGAGAGTTAACCAAGAGACCCAGTACTTC.

The chain links TRBV7-9 to TRBJ2-3; 7 bases map to TRBD1. CDR1 is SEHNR, CDR2 FQNEAQ, per germline (reference sequence). After removal of 3 bases from V and 2 bases from J, the junction contained 5 bases not matched to a gene. The CDR3 runs 15 residues. In DNA form, the CDR3 reads TGTGCCAGCAGCTTTCCGGGACAGATCACAGATACGCAGTATTTT. Its protein product is CASSFPGQITDTQYF.

This clone has more than one count but fewer than ten. V usage is TRBV28 and J usage is TRBJ1-1; 8 bases match TRBD1. Germline-derived CDR1 and CDR2 are MDHEN and SYDVKM. V lost 2 bases and J lost 7; bases outside the gene matches: 12. CDR3 length: 16 amino acids. The CDR3, as DNA: TGTGCCAGCAGTTTAAGTCCCCAGGGGGCCGGTGATGAAGCTTTCTTT. Translation: CASSLSPQGAGDEAFF.

This clone appeared once. The V gene is TRBV7-9, the J gene TRBJ2-2; TRBD1 aligns across 10 bases. This CDR3 spans 15 amino acids. Unmatched junction bases numbered 2, after V lost 5 bases and J lost 2 bases. Germline CDR1 is SEHNR and CDR2 is FQNEAQ (reference sequence). The chain's CDR3 is CASSRTGGNTGELFF. The CDR3 bases are TGTGCCAGCAGCCGGACAGGGGGTAACACCGGGGAGCTGTTTTTT.

The chain joins TRBV7-6 to TRBJ2-2; 8 bases are shared with TRBD1. V shed 6 bases and J 1 base; nucleotides not matched to a gene: 19. Germline V lookup: CDR1 SGHVS, CDR2 FNYEAQ. There are 20 residues in the CDR3. The CDR3 DNA reads TGTGCCAGCAGTTCAGGGATAGGCAGGGGGCGAAGTTGGAACACCGGGGAGCTGTTTTTT. Residues: CASSSGIGRGRSWNTGELFF.

J is TRBJ1-1 and V is TRBV18; no reliable D call. CDR1 and CDR2 (germline): KGHSH, LQKENI. The V end lost 8 bases, the J end lost 0 bases, and 10 bases lay between the germline ends. This CDR3 comprises 13 residues. The DNA of the CDR3 is TGTGCCAGCAACGACATCTTGAACACTGAAGCTTTCTTT. It specifies CASNDILNTEAFF. Complete variable domain (other parts from reference TRBV18 and TRBJ1-1): NAGVMQNPRHLVRRRGQEARLRCSPMKGHSHVYWYRQLPEEGLKFMVYLQKENIIDESGMPKERFSAEFPKEGPSILRIQQVVRGDSAAYFCASNDILNTEAFFGQGTRLTVV.

The chain uses TRBV9 and TRBJ1-2; no definite D call. In germline, CDR1 is SGDLS, CDR2 YYNGEE. Trimming removed 3 bases at V and 0 bases at J, with 12 bases between. This CDR3 spans 15 amino acids. In DNA form, the CDR3 reads TGTGCCAGCAGCGGTGGACTAGAATCTAACTATGGCTACACCTTC. Its protein product is CASSGGLESNYGYTF.

A few counts support this clone. This sequence joins TRBV4-1 and TRBJ1-2; 7 nucleotides agree with TRBD1. This CDR3 comprises 15 residues. Germline loops: CDR1 MGHRA, CDR2 YSYEKL. V lost 3 bases and J lost 4; bases outside the gene matches: 8. Here the CDR3 reads CASSQSPQGGYGYTF. In DNA form, the CDR3 reads TGCGCCAGCAGCCAGTCCCCCCAGGGGGGCTATGGCTACACCTTC.

This clone came up a few times. The V gene is TRBV24-1, the J gene TRBJ2-2; TRBD1 is a possible D gene (6 bases). Germline V gives CDR1 KGHDR, CDR2 SFDVKD. This CDR3 contains 16 residues. The ends were cut back, 0 bases at V and 2 bases at J, with 9 bases in the middle. This CDR3 reads CATSDLNRANTGELFF. As DNA, the CDR3 is TGTGCCACCAGTGATTTGAACAGGGCAAACACCGGGGAGCTGTTTTTT.